This T cell receptor beta chain stems from a study of blood T cell repertoires in COVID-19 (dated by TCRdb to 2018 to 2021). At the level of the whole study: Collaborator samples came from the United States, Italy and Spain and covered acute and convalescent phases of COVID-19. Subjects who had been exposed to COVID-19, were actively infected with it, or had recovered from it provided the deeply sampled blood TCRbeta repertoires that made up the dataset. Sample metadata almost always included a de-identified subject ID, COVID-19 status, age in years and sex. The repertoires were released in a freely available public database meant as a resource for research on the immune response to SARS-CoV-2. Where available, HLA class I and class II types were obtained from metadata supplied by the sample provider rather than from assay-based typing. Samples were obtained from the ongoing ImmuneRACE study (first 160 participants) and from over 1,000 subjects provided by 6 global collaborators. The material from the prospective study consisted of cDNA or gDNA derived from T cells, B-cell-depleted T cells, or PBMCs.

The immunoSEQ Assay, a bias-controlled multiplex PCR, was used to amplify TCRbeta CDR3 regions from genomic DNA. Concerning the study's data processing: The number of nucleated cells in each sample was estimated by amplification of reference gene primers within the assay. To quantify the absolute abundance of each unique TCRbeta CDR3 rearrangement, sequence reads were collapsed and filtered. For each sample, productive Simpson clonality was calculated as the square root of Simpson's diversity index over productive rearrangements. This is the immuneACCESS table as TCRdb keeps it, with only in-frame sequences that have V and J called. A part of the clones is gone; compared with another copy, unresolved V genes explain less than half, and the rest is unexplained. V, J and clone size are taken as reported in that table, and D and trimming were inferred from the DNA itself. In all, the sample holds approximately 300,000 clones, and about 90% of those were seen once. About 2.5% of the sample lies in the top ten.

Whole blood was collected in K2EDTA tubes by collaborating institutions according to the institutions' own protocols. For TCRbeta analysis, collaborators shipped samples in one of three forms: frozen whole blood, isolated PBMCs, or DNA extracted from either of those sample types. Regarding this clone: Its antigen has not been determined. The sample holds no much larger clone one base away, and base qualities are not on file.

The germline V gene provides CDR1 SNHLY and CDR2 FYNNEI. V is pared back by 9 bases and J by 3 bases, with 20 bases lying between the germline termini. Spanning cysteine to phenylalanine, the CDR3 consists of 15 amino acids. Just CDR3 DNA is preserved here, 45 bases in frame from base 1. Summary of the overall study and its limitations: How much clinical and demographic metadata was included differed by source and by participant, and the metadata was provided uncurated.

The sequence derives from a man in his late teens or twenties with active or convalescent COVID-19. The sample taken for sequencing was peripheral blood. The chain links TRBV2 with TRBJ1-2; TRBD1 is a possible D gene, resting on 5 matching bases. This receptor has the CDR3 CASPKGPRVYYGYTF. The base sequence is TGTGCCAGTCCCAAGGGTCCCAGGGTTTACTATGGCTACACCTTC.